These T cell receptor beta chains were read from a single sample in a study of OX40 agonist ivuxolimab in advanced cancers. Measured with immunoSEQ multiplex PCR; TCRdb has only the in-frame clones, and not every one. The profile covers 50,000 to 70,000 clones, with roughly 92% appearing a single time and around 18% taken by the ten largest. This material consisted of CD4+ or CD8+ T cells sorted from blood, taken in a trial of the OX40 agonist ivuxolimab. The receptors come from an adult with an advanced solid tumor such as melanoma, head and neck, liver or kidney cancer. CDR3s include the opening cysteine and the closing phenylalanine or tryptophan. The D gene is left open where the match is weak. Only some rows state a clone size, as once, few, many or a class for expanded clones.

J: TRBJ2-3; D: .; V: TRBV7-9; size: .; DNA: TGTGCCAGCAGCTTTGGAAACACAGATACGCAGTATTTT; CDR3: CASSFGNTDTQYF
J: TRBJ1-5; D: TRBD1; V: TRBV19; size: .; DNA: TGTGCCAGTAGTATGTCCTCCGGGACAGCTAGCAATCAGCCCCAGCATTTT; CDR3: CASSMSSGTASNQPQHF
J: TRBJ2-1; D: .; V: TRBV20-1; size: .; DNA: TGCAGTGACGGAGCCGGCAATGAGCAGTTCTTC; CDR3: CSDGAGNEQFF
J: TRBJ1-2; D: .; V: TRBV19; size: .; DNA: TGTGCCAGTAGGCCGACAGCTACCTATGGCTACACCTTC; CDR3: CASRPTATYGYTF
J: TRBJ2-7; D: TRBD1; V: TRBV7-9; size: .; DNA: TGTGCCAGCAGCTTGACAGGGCTCTACGAGCAGTACTTC; CDR3: CASSLTGLYEQYF
J: TRBJ2-7; D: TRBD1; V: TRBV5-1; size: .; DNA: TGCGCCAGCCGCGGGGGACAGGGACAGAACGAGCAGTACTTC; CDR3: CASRGGQGQNEQYF
J: TRBJ2-7; D: .; V: TRBV13; size: .; DNA: TGTGCCAGCAGCTTGGGGGCTAAGCGGGCCTACGAGCAGTACTTC; CDR3: CASSLGAKRAYEQYF
J: TRBJ1-2; D: .; V: TRBV5-4; size: .; DNA: TGTGCCAGCACCCCCGGTGTTTCTAACTATGGCTACACCTTC; CDR3: CASTPGVSNYGYTF
J: TRBJ2-5; D: TRBD2; V: TRBV28; size: .; DNA: TGTGCCAGCAGTTGGAGGGCAGGCAGGGAACTAGCGGGAGTAGAGACCCAGTACTTC; CDR3: CASSWRAGRELAGVETQYF
J: TRBJ1-2; D: .; V: TRBV6-5; size: .; DNA: TGTGCCAGCAGTTACTCGCAGGGTCCCTATTTTGGCTACACCTTC; CDR3: CASSYSQGPYFGYTF
J: TRBJ2-5; D: TRBD2; V: TRBV27; size: .; DNA: TGTGTGTCGGGGGGGCAACAAGAGACCCAGTACTTC; CDR3: CVSGGQQETQYF
J: TRBJ2-7; D: TRBD1; V: TRBV5-1; size: .; DNA: TGCGCCAGCAGCTCCTGGACAGGGAGTATGGGAGAGCAGTACTTC; CDR3: CASSSWTGSMGEQYF
J: TRBJ1-2; D: TRBD1; V: TRBV5-6; size: .; DNA: TGTGCCAGCAGCTCCGGGACAGGGGTCTATGGCTACACCTTC; CDR3: CASSSGTGVYGYTF
J: TRBJ2-1; D: TRBD2; V: TRBV7-8; size: .; DNA: TGTGCCAGCAGCTTAGCATTTACTAGCGGACCAGGAGGAGATGAGCAGTTCTTC; CDR3: CASSLAFTSGPGGDEQFF
J: TRBJ2-7; D: .; V: TRBV5-4; size: .; DNA: TGTGCCAGCAGCGGGGACTTAAGCTCCTACGAGCAGTACTTC; CDR3: CASSGDLSSYEQYF
J: TRBJ2-7; D: TRBD2; V: TRBV2; size: .; DNA: TGTGCCAGCAGTGGTCTAGCGGGAGGAGACGAGCAGTACTTC; CDR3: CASSGLAGGDEQYF
J: TRBJ2-1; D: TRBD1; V: TRBV28; size: .; DNA: TGTGCCAGCAGTAGGGACAGTGGCGAGCAGTTCTTC; CDR3: CASSRDSGEQFF
J: TRBJ2-1; D: TRBD2; V: TRBV19; size: .; DNA: TGTGCCAGTAGTATGGGTAGCGGGAGGTTCAATGAGCAGTTCTTC; CDR3: CASSMGSGRFNEQFF
J: TRBJ1-4; D: .; V: TRBV28; size: .; DNA: TGTGCCAGCAGGATAGACTTCCCCCAAGAAAAACTGTTTTTT; CDR3: CASRIDFPQEKLFF
J: TRBJ2-7; D: .; V: TRBV4-1; size: .; DNA: TGCGCCAGCAGCCAAGATGAAGAGGGGCCCTTCTCCTACGAGCAGTACTTC; CDR3: CASSQDEEGPFSYEQYF
J: TRBJ1-1; D: TRBD1; V: TRBV7-9; size: .; DNA: TGTGCCAGCAGCACGGACAGGGGGGGTCAGAACACTGAAGCTTTCTTT; CDR3: CASSTDRGGQNTEAFF
J: TRBJ2-3; D: TRBD1; V: TRBV28; size: .; DNA: TGTGCCAGCAGTTTCGGACAGGGGCCCACCACAGATACGCAGTATTTT; CDR3: CASSFGQGPTTDTQYF
J: TRBJ2-7; D: .; V: TRBV4-3; size: .; DNA: TGCGCCAGCAGCCAAGATTATGGCGGGTGGAGCTCCTACGAGCAGTACTTC; CDR3: CASSQDYGGWSSYEQYF
J: TRBJ1-2; D: TRBD1; V: TRBV7-2; size: .; DNA: TGTGCCAGCAGGACTACAGGGGATTATGGCTACACCTTC; CDR3: CASRTTGDYGYTF
J: TRBJ2-2; D: TRBD2; V: TRBV6-4; size: .; DNA: TGTGCCAGCAGTGACACACCAATTGGACTAGCTGAGAACACCGGGGAGCTGTTTTTT; CDR3: CASSDTPIGLAENTGELFF
J: TRBJ1-2; D: .; V: TRBV14; size: .; DNA: TGTGCCAGCAGCCAAGGGTACGAACAGGCGTGGGGCTACACCTTC; CDR3: CASSQGYEQAWGYTF
J: TRBJ2-2; D: TRBD2; V: TRBV6-5; size: .; DNA: TGTGCCAGCAGTTACCTAAGACTAGCGGGAACCGGGGAGCTGTTTTTT; CDR3: CASSYLRLAGTGELFF
J: TRBJ2-5; D: TRBD2; V: TRBV18; size: .; DNA: TGTGCCAGCTCACCAAGGGCAGCGGGAGGTGAGACCCAGTACTTC; CDR3: CASSPRAAGGETQYF
J: TRBJ2-1; D: .; V: TRBV27; size: .; DNA: TGTGCCAGCGGGGCAGGCTTCAATGAGCAGTTCTTC; CDR3: CASGAGFNEQFF
J: TRBJ2-6; D: .; V: TRBV28; size: .; DNA: TGTGCCAGCAGTTCCCCCGTCGGAGGGGGCCCGAAACAGTCTGGGGCCAACGTCCTGACTTTC; CDR3: CASSSPVGGGPKQSGANVLTF
J: TRBJ2-7; D: .; V: TRBV7-8; size: .; DNA: TGTGCCAGCAGCCACAGGGTTGAGGAGCAGTACTTC; CDR3: CASSHRVEEQYF
J: TRBJ2-2; D: TRBD1; V: TRBV19; size: .; DNA: TGTGCCAGTAGTATCCTACAGACAGGGTGGGACACCGGGGAGCTGTTTTTT; CDR3: CASSILQTGWDTGELFF
J: TRBJ1-4; D: .; V: TRBV6-7; size: .; DNA: TGTGCCAGCGCCGAACGGGCAACTAATGAAAAACTGTTTTTT; CDR3: CASAERATNEKLFF
J: TRBJ1-3; D: TRBD1; V: TRBV6-4; size: .; DNA: TGTGCCAGCAGTGACTCTATGGGACAGGGAGGGGAAAACACCATATATTTT; CDR3: CASSDSMGQGGENTIYF
J: TRBJ1-1; D: .; V: TRBV4-3; size: .; DNA: TGCGCCAGCAGCCAAGAGCTGGGTAACACTGAAGCTTTCTTT; CDR3: CASSQELGNTEAFF
J: TRBJ1-1; D: .; V: TRBV6-5; size: .; DNA: TGTGCCAGCAGTTGGGGCACTGAAGCTTTCTTT; CDR3: CASSWGTEAFF
J: TRBJ2-7; D: TRBD1; V: TRBV7-9; size: .; DNA: TGTGCCAGCAGCTTCCTCACAGGGGCCTTGGACGAGCAGTACTTC; CDR3: CASSFLTGALDEQYF
J: TRBJ2-7; D: .; V: TRBV4-1; size: .; DNA: TGCGCCAGCAGCCAAGTTGGGTGGCCAAGTGACGAGCAGTACTTC; CDR3: CASSQVGWPSDEQYF
J: TRBJ1-4; D: .; V: TRBV25-1; size: once; DNA: TGTGCCAGCAGTGAATGGAGGACAGCAAATGAAAAACTGTTTTTT; CDR3: CASSEWRTANEKLFF
J: TRBJ2-7; D: .; V: TRBV6-5; size: .; DNA: TGTGCCTCCTCCTTAGGGGGAGGCTCCTACGAGCAGTACTTC; CDR3: CASSLGGGSYEQYF
J: TRBJ2-7; D: .; V: TRBV28; size: .; DNA: TGTGCCAGCAGTTTGGCCAGGTACTCCTACGAGCAGTACTTC; CDR3: CASSLARYSYEQYF
J: TRBJ1-5; D: .; V: TRBV19; size: few; DNA: TGTGCCAGTAGTTGGGGAAACGGCAATCAGCCCCAGCATTTT; CDR3: CASSWGNGNQPQHF
J: TRBJ2-4; D: TRBD2; V: TRBV28; size: .; DNA: TGTGCCAGCAGCCGACTAGCGGGAGTCGAGTATGGAAACATTCAGTACTTC; CDR3: CASSRLAGVEYGNIQYF
J: TRBJ2-3; D: .; V: TRBV27; size: .; DNA: TGTGCCAGCAGTCCAACCGCCGTCAATAGCCAGTATTTT; CDR3: CASSPTAVNSQYF
J: TRBJ1-3; D: .; V: TRBV19; size: .; DNA: TGTGCCAGTATTAGCAGGAGCTCTGGAAACACCATATATTTT; CDR3: CASISRSSGNTIYF
J: TRBJ2-7; D: .; V: TRBV9; size: .; DNA: TGTGCCAGCAGCCCTGGACTCTTAACCCTGTCCCACGAGCAGTACTTC; CDR3: CASSPGLLTLSHEQYF
J: TRBJ1-3; D: .; V: TRBV27; size: once; DNA: TGTGCCAGCAGTTTATCGGGGATGAGTGGAAACACCATATATTTT; CDR3: CASSLSGMSGNTIYF
J: TRBJ2-7; D: .; V: TRBV7-6; size: few; DNA: TGTGCCAGCAGCTCACGGGACCCCTACGAGCAGTACTTC; CDR3: CASSSRDPYEQYF
J: TRBJ1-5; D: TRBD1; V: TRBV28; size: .; DNA: TGTGCCAGCAGTATGACAGGGCTCAATCAGCCCCAGCATTTT; CDR3: CASSMTGLNQPQHF
J: TRBJ2-7; D: .; V: TRBV7-9; size: .; DNA: TGTGCCAGCAGCTTAGGTGGTGGCGAGCAGTACTTC; CDR3: CASSLGGGEQYF
J: TRBJ2-7; D: .; V: TRBV6-6; size: .; DNA: TGTGCCAGCAGTTACTTGGGCGGTTCCTACGAGCAGTACTTC; CDR3: CASSYLGGSYEQYF
J: TRBJ2-7; D: TRBD2; V: TRBV7-9; size: .; DNA: TGTGCCAGCAGCTTCCCGTGGCGGGAGTCCCACGAGCAGTACTTC; CDR3: CASSFPWRESHEQYF
J: TRBJ1-1; D: .; V: TRBV19; size: few; DNA: TGTGCCAGTAGTATAGTCTTCTCGGGCGACACTGAAGCTTTCTTT; CDR3: CASSIVFSGDTEAFF
J: TRBJ2-7; D: .; V: TRBV5-5; size: once; DNA: TGTGCCAGCAGCTTCCCCCCGTCTGGGCAGTACTTC; CDR3: CASSFPPSGQYF
J: TRBJ2-7; D: TRBD1; V: TRBV28; size: .; DNA: TGTGCCAGCAGTTCGACAGGGAGTTCCCACGAGCAGTACTTC; CDR3: CASSSTGSSHEQYF
J: TRBJ2-7; D: TRBD2; V: TRBV28; size: .; DNA: TGTGCCAGCAGTTTATTCCGGCTAGCGGGAAGATACGAGCAGTACTTC; CDR3: CASSLFRLAGRYEQYF
J: TRBJ1-4; D: .; V: TRBV7-8; size: .; DNA: TGTGCCAGCAGCCCCGGCGGGGCCGAAAAACTGTTTTTT; CDR3: CASSPGGAEKLFF
J: TRBJ2-7; D: TRBD1; V: TRBV5-6; size: .; DNA: TGTGCCAGCAGCTTAGACAGGGTTCTTGGATACGAGCAGTACTTC; CDR3: CASSLDRVLGYEQYF
J: TRBJ1-3; D: .; V: TRBV13; size: .; DNA: TGTGCCAGCAGCTTACAGACAAACACCATATATTTT; CDR3: CASSLQTNTIYF